One sample yielded the 22 T cell receptor beta chains listed below, sequenced in a study of blood T cell repertoires in COVID-19. Assay: immunoSEQ multiplex PCR; the TCRdb copy retains only in-frame clones and omits some. The table includes about 130,000 clones, 70% to 90% detected once. Material: peripheral blood. These TCRs come from a man aged 45-65 years with acute or convalescent COVID-19.

The chain is built from TRBV24-1 and TRBJ1-2; 9 nucleotides agree with TRBD1. Per germline, CDR1 KGHDR and CDR2 SFDVKD. V was pared by 3 bases and J by 4 bases, with 11 bases of the junction left unmatched. CDR3 length equals 17 residues. CDR3 DNA: TGTGCCACCAGTGATCCTCTTTCAGACAGGGGGTCCTATGGCTACACCTTC. Amino acids: CATSDPLSDRGSYGYTF.

This chain links TRBV28 with TRBJ1-1; 11 bases map to TRBD1. V was clipped by 5 bases and J by 9 bases; unmatched bases: 8. This CDR3 is built from 14 residues. CDR1 and CDR2 (germline): MDHEN, SYDVKM. CDR3 nucleotides: TGTGCCAGCAGTCTGCGGACAGGGGGCGCCCAAGCTTTCTTT. It is translated as CASSLRTGGAQAFF.

This clone occurred once. The chain combines TRBV30 with TRBJ1-2, with a tentative D call TRBD1 (6 bases). V lost 3 bases and J lost 8, with 25 bases in between. This CDR3 region has 16 residues. Germline loops: CDR1 GTSNPN, CDR2 SVGIG (reference sequence). The CDR3 DNA reads as TGTGCCTGGAGCTTCGCTGGGACAAAAGTTCATTTCGGCTACACCTTC. This sequence encodes CAWSFAGTKVHFGYTF.

This clone occurred once. The rearrangement joins TRBV11-2 to TRBJ2-7; D gene uncertain. This CDR3 is 12 amino acids long. Between the trimmed V and J ends, which lost 5 bases and 6 bases, there was a span of 11 bases. Germline V lookup: CDR1 SGHAT, CDR2 FQNNGV. CDR3 sequence: CASSLRLGEQYF. The CDR3 coding sequence is TGTGCCAGCAGCCTAAGACTTGGCGAGCAGTACTTC.

This clone was counted between two and nine times. This chain links TRBV5-1 with TRBJ1-1, with D perhaps matching TRBD1 (5 bases). Germline V gene lookup returns CDR1 SGHRS and CDR2 YFSETQ. The V end was cut by 4 bases, the J end by 7 bases, with 17 bases between. CDR3 length equals 14 residues. The CDR3 protein is CASSHSQVPGEAFF. As DNA, the CDR3 is TGCGCCAGCAGCCACTCACAGGTCCCAGGTGAAGCTTTCTTT.

The chain has TRBV5-1 and TRBJ1-3; D is perhaps TRBD1 (6 bases). Looked up from germline, CDR1 is SGHRS and CDR2 is YFSETQ. With 4 bases removed from V and 2 bases from J, the gap between germline ends came to 13 bases. This CDR3 has 15 residues. The CDR3 DNA is TGCGCCAGCAGCACCACAGGGATAGCTGGAAACACCATATATTTT. It translates to CASSTTGIAGNTIYF.

This chain uses TRBV2 with TRBJ1-6; 8 positions match TRBD1. V lost 5 bases and J lost 4; bases outside the gene matches: 4. The CDR3 extends over 15 amino acids. Per germline, CDR1 SNHLY and CDR2 FYNNEI. The CDR3 is CASSRTGSYNSPLHF. The DNA of the CDR3 is TGTGCCAGCAGTCGGACAGGGAGTTATAATTCACCCCTCCACTTT.

The rearrangement uses TRBV5-4 and TRBJ1-5; no reliable D call. V was shortened by 7 bases and J by 3 bases, with 11 bases between the two germline ends. This CDR3 is 13 amino acids long. Germline lookup yields CDR1 SGHNT and CDR2 YYREEE (reference sequence). Here the CDR3 DNA reads TGTGCCAGCGCCGGTGGGCCCAATCAGCCCCAGCATTTT. Translating gives CASAGGPNQPQHF.

The chain uses TRBV28 and TRBJ1-3; no definite D call. The V gene's germline CDR1 is MDHEN and CDR2 SYDVKM. The V and J ends lost 7 bases and 0 bases respectively, with 7 bases between them. CDR3 length: 13 residues. This chain's CDR3 is CASNSISGNTIYF. In DNA form, the CDR3 reads TGTGCCAGCAACTCAATCTCTGGAAACACCATATATTTT.

CDR3 bases: TGTGCCACCAGTGATTCTCGGGGAGATACGCAGTATTTT. Its translation is CATSDSRGDTQYF. The chain uses TRBV24-1 and TRBJ2-3, with a tentative D call TRBD2 (5 bases). Trimming pared 2 bases from V and 5 bases from J, leaving 7 bases between. CDR1 and CDR2 (germline): KGHDR, SFDVKD. CDR3 size: 13 residues.

This chain joins TRBV7-9 and TRBJ2-7, with D possibly being TRBD2 (6 bases). This CDR3 has 13 residues. V lost 8 bases and J lost 3, with 14 bases in between. Germline V gives CDR1 SEHNR, CDR2 FQNEAQ (reference sequence). This CDR3 is CASSPGANYEQYF. In nucleotides, the CDR3 is TGTGCCAGCTCACCGGGAGCCAACTACGAGCAGTACTTC.

This clone was seen a single time. This chain links TRBV5-1 with TRBJ2-1, with 8 bases matching TRBD1. CDR1 is SGHRS and CDR2 is YFSETQ in the germline V gene. The CDR3 runs to 16 residues. The trim removed 0 bases at V and 5 bases at J, leaving 7 bases unmatched. Written as DNA, the CDR3 is TGCGCCAGCAGCTTGGGAAGGGACAGGCAGGACAATGAGCAGTTCTTC. This codes for CASSLGRDRQDNEQFF.

CDR3 amino acids: CASINQGNTEAFF. DNA for the CDR3: TGTGCCAGCATTAATCAGGGAAACACTGAAGCTTTCTTT. J is TRBJ1-1 and V is TRBV12-3 or TRBV12-4; D might be TRBD1 (5 bases). The CDR3 runs 13 residues. Trimming took 7 bases from V and 2 from J, leaving 11 bases between them.

V usage is TRBV6-5 and J usage is TRBJ1-2; maybe TRBD1 (5 bases). Germline V gene sequence: CDR1 MNHEY, CDR2 SVGAGI. V lost 4 bases, J lost 4 bases, and 10 bases lay in between. This CDR3 is 13 amino acids long. The chain's CDR3 is CASSSTAFYGYTF. The CDR3 bases are TGTGCCAGCAGTTCGACAGCCTTCTATGGCTACACCTTC.

This clone occurred a few times. The rearrangement links TRBV5-1 to TRBJ2-5, with D perhaps TRBD1 (6 bases). From germline, CDR1 is SGHRS and CDR2 YFSETQ. The CDR3 has 13 residues. The V end lost 3 bases, the J end lost 5 bases, and 11 bases lay between the germline ends. The DNA for the CDR3 is TGCGCCAGCAGCTCCAGGGGCCATGAGACCCAGTACTTC. It is translated as CASSSRGHETQYF.

The chain is built from TRBV5-6 and TRBJ1-1; TRBD1 aligns across 8 bases. This CDR3 contains 15 residues. After removal of 2 bases from V and 3 bases from J, the junction contained 6 bases not matched to a gene. CDR1 and CDR2 (germline): SGHDT, YYEEEE. The CDR3 DNA reads as TGTGCCAGCAGCTTCCTTGCGGGACAGGACACTGAAGCTTTCTTT. This translates into CASSFLAGQDTEAFF.

V is TRBV28 and J is TRBJ1-1; 9 bases align to TRBD1. There are 16 residues in the CDR3. After removal of 6 bases from V and 4 bases from J, the junction contained 12 bases not matched to a gene. In germline, CDR1 is MDHEN, CDR2 SYDVKM. CDR3 amino acids: CASRIATGGLGTEAFF. DNA of the CDR3: TGTGCCAGCAGGATCGCCACAGGGGGCCTTGGCACTGAAGCTTTCTTT.

This rearrangement joins TRBV2 to TRBJ2-7, with a weak D call TRBD2 (5 bases). CDR1 SNHLY and CDR2 FYNNEI come from the germline V gene. This CDR3 has 12 amino acids. Trimming stripped 5 bases from V and 3 bases from J, with 8 bases between. The CDR3, as DNA: TGTGCCAGCAGTCGGGGATTCTACGAGCAGTACTTC. Translation gives CASSRGFYEQYF.

The V and J genes are TRBV7-2 and TRBJ2-7; D is unclear. This CDR3 spans 15 amino acids. The V and J ends lost 5 bases and 0 bases respectively, with 14 bases between them. Germline V gene lookup returns CDR1 SGHTA and CDR2 FQGNSA. CDR3 amino acids: CASSPHTASSYEQYF. CDR3 nucleotide sequence: TGTGCCAGCAGCCCGCACACGGCTAGCTCCTACGAGCAGTACTTC.

The chain employs TRBV5-1 and TRBJ2-5, with D unresolved. The germline gives CDR1 SGHRS, CDR2 YFSETQ. Trimming removed 0 bases from V and 1 base from J, with 7 bases in between. This CDR3 spans 14 amino acids. CDR3 sequence reads: CASSLEYSQETQYF. The CDR3 bases are TGCGCCAGCAGCTTGGAGTACAGCCAAGAGACCCAGTACTTC.

The chain employs TRBV7-9 and TRBJ1-6; no firm D call. The V end was cut by 0 bases, the J end by 10 bases, with 13 bases between. The CDR3 is 15 amino acids. Germline values: CDR1 SEHNR, CDR2 FQNEAQ (reference sequence). The CDR3 sequence is CASSLAFAANSPLHF. As DNA, the CDR3 is TGTGCCAGCAGCTTAGCGTTCGCGGCTAACTCACCCCTCCACTTT.

This rearrangement joins TRBV18 to TRBJ1-4; D not resolved. V dropped 2 bases and J dropped 8 bases, with 9 bases sitting between them. The CDR3 totals 13 residues. Germline lookup yields CDR1 KGHSH and CDR2 LQKENI. The CDR3 nucleotides read TGTGCCAGCTCACCAGGAGCCTTCGAAAAACTGTTTTTT. Encoded protein: CASSPGAFEKLFF.